This T cell receptor (beta chain) was documented in a study of cytomegalovirus exposure and HLA in healthy donors. Study-level background: Caucasian-associated ancestry cluster membership applied to about four fifths of over 350 genotyped donors. Study observations and caveats: In a later analysis, productive TCRs from donors in an Asian-associated ancestry cluster reportedly carried fewer N-insertions than the cohort mean. From TCR beta sequences, most subjects' HLA-A and HLA-B alleles were reportedly predicted accurately. Common viral pathogens seemed, in a later analysis, to connect with several of the most significant clusters.

Germline V gene lookup returns CDR1 SGHNT and CDR2 YYREEE (reference sequence). V gave up 0 bases and J gave up 4 bases; unmatched junction bases: 3. There are 15 residues in the CDR3. Use of 60 Vbeta and 13 Jbeta primers characterized the PCR. Clones were read by immunoSEQ multiplex PCR, and TCRdb kept only the in-frame ones, dropping some. Counted here are 120,000 or so clones, roughly 80% occurring once; the ten biggest clones make up 25% to 35%. For this clone: Its antigen remains unidentified.

This receptor was taken from a man in his 60s in good health and CMV-seropositive. This chain links TRBV5-4 with TRBJ1-1, with 10 bases lining up with TRBD1. Sequenced material: PBMCs. In DNA, the CDR3 is TGTGCCAGCAGCTTGGGACAGGGGGCGCGCACTGAAGCTTTCTTT. The encoded protein is CASSLGQGARTEAFF.